This is a list of T cell receptor beta chains from one sample in a study of CD8+ T cells in alopecia areata. Measured with immunoSEQ multiplex PCR; TCRdb has only the in-frame clones, and not every one. The table has about 150,000 clones, roughly 52% seen once. The sample consisted of CD8+ T cells sorted from blood, taken at week 4, from a patient treated with tofacitinib. The receptors derive from a human donor with alopecia areata. The CDR3 runs from the conserved cysteine through the conserved F or W. The order of the fields is clone size, V gene, J gene, D gene, CDR3 protein, CDR3 DNA. D genes are given only for firm matches. For some rows the clone size is stated as once, few or many, or as a class when expanded; others skip it.

NA	TRBV9	TRBJ1-2	NA	CASSVVAVPNYGYTF	TGTGCCAGCAGCGTAGTGGCAGTTCCTAACTATGGCTACACCTTC
NA	TRBV4-1	TRBJ1-5	NA	CASSPAPWGPQHF	TGCGCCAGCAGCCCGGCGCCTTGGGGGCCCCAGCATTTT
NA	TRBV19	TRBJ1-2	TRBD1	CASSTVDRGYGYTF	TGTGCCAGTAGTACCGTGGACAGGGGCTATGGCTACACCTTC
NA	TRBV5-1	TRBJ2-7	TRBD2	CASSLWLAGEKSYEQYF	TGCGCCAGCAGCTTGTGGCTAGCGGGGGAAAAATCCTACGAGCAGTACTTC
few	TRBV10-3	TRBJ2-2	NA	CAIEDGSTGELFF	TGTGCCATCGAGGACGGATCCACCGGGGAGCTGTTTTTT
NA	TRBV10-3	TRBJ2-7	TRBD1	CAISEPGQGTYEQYF	TGTGCCATCAGTGAACCGGGACAGGGAACCTACGAGCAGTACTTC
NA	TRBV2	TRBJ2-3	NA	CAIPLSGSTDTQYF	TGTGCCATTCCCCTCAGCGGGAGCACAGATACGCAGTATTTT
NA	TRBV15	TRBJ2-2	NA	CATSEYPGHLNTGELFF	TGTGCCACCAGTGAATATCCGGGACACCTTAACACCGGGGAGCTGTTTTTT
NA	TRBV7-4	TRBJ2-5	TRBD2	CASSLALAGGDGETQYF	TGTGCCAGCAGCTTAGCCCTAGCGGGCGGCGATGGAGAGACCCAGTACTTC
few	TRBV7-9	TRBJ2-1	TRBD1	CASSLGTGNEQFF	TGTGCCAGCAGCCTAGGGACAGGGAATGAGCAGTTCTTC
NA	TRBV7-2	TRBJ1-6	NA	CASSLAYGNSPLHF	TGTGCCAGCAGCTTAGCTTATGGAAATTCACCCCTCCACTTT
NA	TRBV7-9	TRBJ2-3	TRBD1	CASSPFDRVGDTQYF	TGTGCCAGCAGCCCGTTCGACAGGGTGGGAGATACGCAGTATTTT
NA	TRBV25-1	TRBJ1-2	TRBD1	CASTTGAGYTF	TGTGCCAGCACCACAGGGGCGGGCTACACCTTC
NA	TRBV30	TRBJ1-1	NA	CAWSQGGSTEAFF	TGTGCCTGGAGCCAGGGTGGGTCCACTGAAGCTTTCTTT
NA	TRBV29-1	TRBJ2-5	NA	CSVEGGELKETQYF	TGCAGCGTTGAAGGGGGGGAGCTAAAAGAGACCCAGTACTTC
NA	TRBV4-2	TRBJ2-3	TRBD2	CASSQVWRGGVADTQYF	TGTGCCAGCAGCCAAGTTTGGCGGGGGGGTGTCGCAGATACGCAGTATTTT
NA	TRBV13	TRBJ2-7	TRBD1	CASSSGTGLREQYF	TGTGCCAGCAGCTCGGGGACAGGGCTTAGGGAGCAGTACTTC
NA	TRBV5-6	TRBJ2-7	TRBD1	CASSLPDRGYEQYF	TGTGCCAGCAGCTTGCCGGACAGGGGATACGAGCAGTACTTC
few	TRBV29-1	TRBJ2-7	TRBD1	CSVGTGENYEQYF	TGCAGCGTTGGGACAGGGGAGAACTACGAGCAGTACTTC
NA	TRBV18	TRBJ2-7	NA	CASSPTDLLSYEQYF	TGTGCCAGCTCACCAACCGATTTACTATCCTACGAGCAGTACTTC
NA	TRBV4-1	TRBJ2-7	TRBD1	CASSADRGSYEQYF	TGCGCCAGCAGCGCGGACAGGGGCTCCTACGAGCAGTACTTC
NA	TRBV9	TRBJ2-7	NA	CASSSTGRPYEQYF	TGTGCCAGCAGCTCCACCGGGAGACCCTACGAGCAGTACTTC
NA	TRBV4-3	TRBJ1-4	NA	CASSRITGSNEKLFF	TGCGCCAGCAGTCGTATTACAGGGAGTAATGAAAAACTGTTTTTT
NA	TRBV25-1	TRBJ2-2	NA	CASEGDTNTGELFF	TGTGCCAGCGAAGGGGACACCAACACCGGGGAGCTGTTTTTT
NA	TRBV4-3	TRBJ2-7	NA	CASSQVGSSYEQYF	TGCGCCAGCAGCCAAGTGGGGAGCTCCTACGAGCAGTACTTC
NA	TRBV27	TRBJ1-1	NA	CASSPRGDLTEAFF	TGTGCCAGCAGCCCTCGGGGAGATCTCACTGAAGCTTTCTTT
NA	TRBV9	TRBJ2-3	NA	CASSVANGVPDTQYF	TGTGCCAGCAGCGTAGCTAACGGGGTTCCAGATACGCAGTATTTT
NA	TRBV30	TRBJ1-5	TRBD1	CAWSPGQPNQPQHF	TGTGCCTGGAGTCCGGGACAGCCTAATCAGCCCCAGCATTTT
NA	TRBV30	TRBJ1-1	NA	CAWTGNSEDTEAFF	TGTGCCTGGACAGGGAATAGTGAGGACACTGAAGCTTTCTTT
NA	TRBV27	TRBJ1-5	NA	CASSIRGQPQHF	TGTGCCAGCAGTATACGGGGCCAGCCCCAGCATTTT
NA	TRBV30	TRBJ1-1	TRBD1	CAWDRGNTEAFF	TGTGCCTGGGACAGGGGAAACACTGAAGCTTTCTTT
few	TRBV5-6	TRBJ2-5	TRBD1	CASSLGGRGPETQYF	TGTGCCAGCAGCCTGGGGGGCAGGGGGCCAGAGACCCAGTACTTC
NA	TRBV30	TRBJ1-3	NA	CAWSQGGSGNTIYF	TGTGCCTGGAGCCAAGGGGGCTCTGGAAACACCATATATTTT
few	TRBV5-6	TRBJ2-1	NA	CASSLGGAGDNEQFF	TGTGCCAGCAGCTTGGGGGGCGCAGGGGACAATGAGCAGTTCTTC
NA	TRBV9	TRBJ1-2	NA	CASSVGNPVYGYTF	TGTGCCAGCAGCGTAGGGAATCCGGTATATGGCTACACCTTC
once	TRBV30	TRBJ1-1	NA	CAWSGGGYEAFF	TGTGCCTGGAGTGGGGGAGGGTATGAAGCTTTCTTT
NA	TRBV4-3	TRBJ1-5	NA	CASSPNWGGGQPQHF	TGCGCCAGCAGCCCTAACTGGGGGGGTGGTCAGCCCCAGCATTTT
few	TRBV7-8	TRBJ2-7	NA	CASSSLRDNSYEQYF	TGTGCCAGCAGCTCTCTCCGGGACAACTCCTACGAGCAGTACTTC
NA	TRBV6-5	TRBJ1-1	NA	CASTRTLEGNTEAFF	TGTGCCAGCACTCGGACCCTCGAGGGGAACACTGAAGCTTTCTTT
few	TRBV13	TRBJ2-7	TRBD1	CASSGPGTGVSEQYF	TGTGCCAGCAGCGGACCCGGGACAGGGGTTTCCGAGCAGTACTTC
few	TRBV25-1	TRBJ2-1	TRBD2	CASSGWTRGKGYNEQFF	TGTGCCAGCAGTGGATGGACTAGGGGTAAGGGTTACAATGAGCAGTTCTTC
NA	TRBV27	TRBJ2-1	TRBD1	CGTGDSYNEQFF	TGTGGGACAGGGGACTCCTACAATGAGCAGTTCTTC
many	TRBV10-3	TRBJ2-1	TRBD2	CAIGRLAGGMNEQFF	TGTGCCATCGGGAGGCTAGCGGGGGGGATGAATGAGCAGTTCTTC
NA	TRBV4-2	TRBJ2-2	NA	CASSQATDTGELFF	TGTGCCAGCAGCCAAGCGACAGACACCGGGGAGCTGTTTTTT
NA	TRBV14	TRBJ2-5	NA	CASSQDQETQYF	TGTGCCAGCAGCCAAGATCAAGAGACCCAGTACTTC
NA	TRBV7-2	TRBJ1-5	NA	CASSLASNQPQHF	TGTGCCAGCAGCTTAGCAAGCAATCAGCCCCAGCATTTT
few	TRBV19	TRBJ2-3	NA	CASSPREGLTDTQYF	TGTGCCAGTAGTCCTCGAGAGGGTTTGACAGATACGCAGTATTTT
NA	TRBV13	TRBJ2-5	TRBD1	CASSRRDRVFQETQYF	TGTGCCAGCAGCCGCCGGGACAGAGTTTTCCAAGAGACCCAGTACTTC
NA	TRBV7-3	TRBJ2-7	TRBD2	CASSPSGEGYEQYF	TGTGCCAGCAGCCCAAGCGGGGAAGGGTACGAGCAGTACTTC